Included here is one T cell receptor (beta chain) sequence, with context. Its antigen is not identified. This specimen comes from a study of CXCR3-negative and CXCR3-positive naive CD8 T cells. Background on the study: A total of about 140 million TRB reads was generated, with about 1.5 +/- 0.3 million per library.

Study-wide findings and caveats: CXCR3-positive naive cells had TRB CDR3s that were more hydrophobic than CXCR3-negative naive cells had. TRB CDR3 properties were used to infer TCR strength, and surface CD5 was comparable between naive subsets.

Researchers sorted about 320,000 cells of each CD8+ T cell subset in triplicate. By phenotype, naive CD8+ T cells were CD45RO-CCR7+CD27+CD95-. Preparation of TRB cDNA libraries relied on 5' RACE carrying UMI labels. TCRdb re-called the 5' RACE reads; one entry per CDR3 protein, DNA not given. Its table lists under 75,000 distinct CDR3 sequences. This clonotype was obtained from a human donor in good health. Some clones in this sample may be carry-over from other donors' samples. What was sequenced was naive CXCR3+ CD8+ T cells from blood. Sample subset: CD45RO-CCR7+CD27+CD95- naive CD8+ T cells expressing CXCR3 (TNR3+).

The CDR3 protein is CASSSPGRRDKETQYF. The V and J genes are TRBV28 and TRBJ2-5; TCRdb selects TRBD1, and the lack of DNA leaves this call unchecked. Germline CDR1 is MDHEN and CDR2 is SYDVKM. This CDR3 comprises 16 residues.